A single sample is the source of the 8 T cell receptor beta chains below, sequenced in a study of cytomegalovirus exposure and HLA in healthy donors. Only in-frame clones appear in the TCRdb table, and some are missing; sequencing was by immunoSEQ multiplex PCR. There are some 40,000 clones in the sample; 90% to 95% occur only once, and about 3.5% lies in the top ten. The sequencing sample was made of PBMCs. All receptors come from a man younger than 30 in good health and CMV-seronegative.

The chain recombines TRBV28 with TRBJ2-1; 9 nucleotides align to TRBD2. Germline trimming cut 7 bases from V and 2 bases from J; bases unmatched to any gene: 3. The CDR3 covers 14 residues. Germline assignment: CDR1 MDHEN and CDR2 SYDVKM. As DNA, the CDR3 is TGTGCCAGCACTGCTAGCGGGACCTACAATGAGCAGTTCTTC. Its translation is CASTASGTYNEQFF.

This chain connects TRBV27 to TRBJ2-7, with 7 bases identical to TRBD1. The CDR3 covers 17 residues. Germline trimming cut 3 bases from V and 5 bases from J; bases unmatched to any gene: 16. CDR1 and CDR2 (germline): MNHEY, SMNVEV (reference sequence). CDR3 coding DNA: TGTGCCAGCAGTTTCCTCTTTCATGACAGGGTCAGTGACGAGCAGTACTTC. This sequence encodes CASSFLFHDRVSDEQYF.

This rearrangement joins TRBV7-6 to TRBJ1-1; D might be TRBD1 (5 bases). Germline V CDR1 and CDR2: SGHVS, FNYEAQ. Trimming shortened V by 4 bases and J by 3 bases, and 15 bases separated the two germline ends. CDR3 size: 15 residues. The CDR3 sequence: CASSSIQGMYTEAFF. The CDR3, as DNA: TGTGCCAGCAGCTCAATCCAGGGAATGTACACTGAAGCTTTCTTT.

This sequence joins TRBV30 and TRBJ2-6; possible D gene TRBD1, 6 bases. This CDR3 has 15 amino acids. The V end was cut by 4 bases, the J end by 8 bases, with 18 bases between. Germline V gene sequence: CDR1 GTSNPN, CDR2 SVGIG (reference sequence). The CDR3 is CAWMPDSGASNVLTF. The CDR3 coding sequence is TGTGCCTGGATGCCAGACTCAGGGGCCTCCAACGTCCTGACTTTC.

The rearrangement uses TRBV28 and TRBJ2-7; 7 bases align to TRBD1. V was pared by 4 bases and J by 4 bases, with 7 bases of the junction left unmatched. Germline V lookup: CDR1 MDHEN, CDR2 SYDVKM. The CDR3 is 14 residues long. This chain's CDR3 is CASSSPDRRYEQYF. CDR3 DNA: TGTGCCAGCAGTTCACCGGACAGGAGGTACGAGCAGTACTTC.

The V gene is TRBV5-1, the J gene TRBJ2-1, with 9 bases fitting TRBD2. From germline, CDR1 is SGHRS and CDR2 YFSETQ. The V gene end was trimmed by 0 bases and the J gene end by 8 bases; junction bases not matched to a gene: 9. CDR3 length: 16 residues. CDR3 loop: CASSLGGIAGVHEQFF. The CDR3 nucleotides are TGCGCCAGCAGCTTGGGGGGCATAGCGGGGGTGCATGAGCAGTTCTTC.

The table lists this clone with a count of one. One end of the junction fails to match germline, which may point to a read error. The chain is built from TRBV11-2 and TRBJ2-7; D is perhaps TRBD1 (5 bases). The V gene's germline CDR1 is SGHAT and CDR2 FQNNGV. The CDR3 has 14 residues. The CDR3 bases are TGTGTCAGCAGCTTAGTGGGGCAGCTCTCTGAGCAGTACTTC. This encodes CVSSLVGQLSEQYF.

The chain links TRBV28 to TRBJ2-1; D may be TRBD1 (6 bases). The CDR3 length is 14 residues. CDR1 MDHEN and CDR2 SYDVKM come from the germline V gene. V lost 10 bases, J lost 9 bases, and 22 bases lay in between. CDR3 residues: CATCPGTPPGEQFF. Here the CDR3 DNA reads TGTGCCACCTGCCCCGGGACACCTCCCGGTGAGCAGTTCTTC.